This is a list of T cell receptor beta chains from one sample in a study of human T cells and chemical hapten exposure. A single record per CDR3 protein comes from TCRdb applying MiXCR to the RACE reads. The table records approximately 25,000 distinct CDR3 sequences, roughly a tenth of them present only once. The specimen was whole blood, collected in connection with sensitization to the hapten diphenylcyclopropenone (DPC). These receptors were obtained from a man aged 25 to 40 with alopecia areata. Some clones in this sample may be carry-over from other donors' samples. Both conserved end residues are trimmed from each CDR3. Size is omitted from some rows. Given values are once, few, many or a class for expanded clones.

abundance: -
j_gene: TRBJ1-1
v_gene: TRBV7-2
CDR3aa: ASSLATEAF

abundance: -
j_gene: TRBJ2-1
v_gene: TRBV6-2/TRBV6-3
CDR3aa: ASSSLRTSASPGNEQF

abundance: many
j_gene: TRBJ1-4
v_gene: TRBV11-2
CDR3aa: ASSLEAGKGEKLF

abundance: few
j_gene: TRBJ2-3
v_gene: TRBV11-1
CDR3aa: ASSSPYTDTQY

abundance: many
j_gene: TRBJ1-4
v_gene: TRBV7-3
CDR3aa: ASSPAPNEKLF

abundance: -
j_gene: TRBJ2-7
v_gene: TRBV7-9
CDR3aa: ASSSSREYVYEQY

abundance: few
j_gene: TRBJ2-6
v_gene: TRBV7-2
CDR3aa: ASSFLTGSSGANVLT

abundance: few
j_gene: TRBJ1-2
v_gene: TRBV6-1
CDR3aa: ASSGAGQAFLNYGYT

abundance: many
j_gene: TRBJ2-6
v_gene: TRBV7-2
CDR3aa: ASSFPSTNVLT

abundance: -
j_gene: TRBJ2-5
v_gene: TRBV27
CDR3aa: ASSLGGRSGRALETQY

abundance: -
j_gene: TRBJ2-1
v_gene: TRBV27
CDR3aa: AAGQGAEQF

abundance: many
j_gene: TRBJ2-7
v_gene: TRBV4-3
CDR3aa: ASSPRGEGAYEQY